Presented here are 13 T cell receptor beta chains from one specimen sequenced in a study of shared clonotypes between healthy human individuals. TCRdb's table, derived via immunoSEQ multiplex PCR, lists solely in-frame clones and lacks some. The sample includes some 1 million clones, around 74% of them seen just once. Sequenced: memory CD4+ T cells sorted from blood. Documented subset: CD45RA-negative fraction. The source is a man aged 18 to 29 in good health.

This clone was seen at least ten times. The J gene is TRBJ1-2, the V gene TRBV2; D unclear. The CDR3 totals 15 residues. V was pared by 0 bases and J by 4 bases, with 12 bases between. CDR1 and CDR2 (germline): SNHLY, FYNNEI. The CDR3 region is CASSEALTATYGYTF. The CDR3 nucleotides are TGTGCCAGCAGTGAAGCCCTAACAGCGACCTATGGCTACACCTTC.

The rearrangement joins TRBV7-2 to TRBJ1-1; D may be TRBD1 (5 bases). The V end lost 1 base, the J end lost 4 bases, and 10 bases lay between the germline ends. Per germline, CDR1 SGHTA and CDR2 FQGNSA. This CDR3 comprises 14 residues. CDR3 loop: CASSLVGGSTEAFF. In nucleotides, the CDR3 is TGTGCCAGCAGCTTAGTCGGGGGGAGCACTGAAGCTTTCTTT.

CDR3 sequence reads: CASSYQGAPSNQPQHF. DNA of the CDR3: TGTGCCAGCAGTTATCAGGGAGCCCCAAGCAATCAGCCCCAGCATTTT. The chain couples TRBV27 to TRBJ1-5; D possibly corresponds to TRBD1 (5 bases). The CDR3 consists of 16 residues. Per the germline V gene, CDR1 is MNHEY and CDR2 is SMNVEV (reference sequence). Trimming cost V 4 bases and J 1 base, with 14 bases left between them.

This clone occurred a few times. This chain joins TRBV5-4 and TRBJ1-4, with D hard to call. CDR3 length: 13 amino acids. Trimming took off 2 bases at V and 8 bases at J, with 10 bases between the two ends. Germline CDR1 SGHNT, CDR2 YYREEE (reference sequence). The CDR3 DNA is TGTGCCAGCAGCTTCTTTGTTGGGGAAAAACTGTTTTTT. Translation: CASSFFVGEKLFF.

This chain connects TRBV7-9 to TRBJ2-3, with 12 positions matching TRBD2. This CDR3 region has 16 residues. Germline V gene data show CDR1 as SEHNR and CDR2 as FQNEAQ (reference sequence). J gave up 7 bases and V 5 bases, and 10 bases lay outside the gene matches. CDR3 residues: CASSPHLAGGTNTQYF. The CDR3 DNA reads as TGTGCCAGCAGCCCGCACCTAGCGGGGGGGACAAATACGCAGTATTTT.

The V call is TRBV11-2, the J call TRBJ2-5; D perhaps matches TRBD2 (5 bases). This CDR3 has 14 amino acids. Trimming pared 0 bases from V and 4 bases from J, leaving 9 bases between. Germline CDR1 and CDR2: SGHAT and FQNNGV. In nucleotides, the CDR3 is TGTGCCAGCAGCTTAGACGGGGTGCGAGAGACCCAGTACTTC. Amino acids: CASSLDGVRETQYF.

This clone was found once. The CDR3 DNA reads as TGTTGCAGTAGGACAGGGAAGGCTGAAGCTTTCTTT. Translation gives CCSRTGKAEAFF. The rearrangement joins TRBV18 to TRBJ1-1, with 8 bases aligning to TRBD1. CDR3 length equals 12 residues. Germline assignment: CDR1 KGHSH and CDR2 LQKENI.

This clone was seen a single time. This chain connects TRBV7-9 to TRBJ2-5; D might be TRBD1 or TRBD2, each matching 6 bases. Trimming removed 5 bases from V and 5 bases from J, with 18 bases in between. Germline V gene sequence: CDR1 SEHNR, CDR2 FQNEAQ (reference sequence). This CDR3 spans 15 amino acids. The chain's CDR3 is CASSRGQGRRETQYF. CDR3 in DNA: TGTGCCAGCAGCCGGGGGCAGGGTCGCAGGGAGACCCAGTACTTC.

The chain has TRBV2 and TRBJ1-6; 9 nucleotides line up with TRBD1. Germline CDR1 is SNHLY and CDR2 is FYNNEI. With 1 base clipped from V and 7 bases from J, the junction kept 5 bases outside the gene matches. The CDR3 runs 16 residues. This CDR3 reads CASSEGFGQGNSPLHF. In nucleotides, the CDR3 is TGTGCCAGCAGTGAAGGATTTGGACAGGGGAATTCACCCCTCCACTTT.

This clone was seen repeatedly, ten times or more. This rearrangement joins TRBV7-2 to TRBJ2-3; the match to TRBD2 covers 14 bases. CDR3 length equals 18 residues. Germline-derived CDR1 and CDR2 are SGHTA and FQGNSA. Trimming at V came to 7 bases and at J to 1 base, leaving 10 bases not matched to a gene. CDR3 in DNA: TGTGCCAGCACCCTGTCCCCGGGACTAGCGGGGGGCACAGATACGCAGTATTTT. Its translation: CASTLSPGLAGGTDTQYF.

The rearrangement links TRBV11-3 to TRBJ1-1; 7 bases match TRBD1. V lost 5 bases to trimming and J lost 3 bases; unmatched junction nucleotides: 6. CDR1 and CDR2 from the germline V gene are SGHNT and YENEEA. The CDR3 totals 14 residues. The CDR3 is CASSLQGRDTEAFF. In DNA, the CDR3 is TGTGCCAGCAGCCTACAGGGGAGGGACACTGAAGCTTTCTTT. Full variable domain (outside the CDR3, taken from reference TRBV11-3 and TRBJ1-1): EAGVVQSPRYKIIEKKQPVAFWCNPISGHNTLYWYLQNLGQGPELLIRYENEEAVDDSQLPKDRFSAERLKGVDSTLKIQPAELGDSAVYLCASSLQGRDTEAFFGQGTRLTVV.

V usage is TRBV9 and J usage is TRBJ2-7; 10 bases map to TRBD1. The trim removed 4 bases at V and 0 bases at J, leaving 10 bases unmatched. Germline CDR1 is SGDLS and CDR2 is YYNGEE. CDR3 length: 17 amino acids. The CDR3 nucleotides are TGTGCCAGCAGCCAAGGACAGGGGGTACCAGGCTCCTACGAGCAGTACTTC. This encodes CASSQGQGVPGSYEQYF.

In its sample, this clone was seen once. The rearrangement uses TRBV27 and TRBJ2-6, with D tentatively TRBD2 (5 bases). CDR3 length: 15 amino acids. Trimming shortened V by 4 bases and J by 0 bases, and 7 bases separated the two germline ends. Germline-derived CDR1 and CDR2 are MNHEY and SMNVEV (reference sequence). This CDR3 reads CASSYEGSGANVLTF. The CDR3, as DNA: TGTGCCAGCAGTTACGAGGGCTCTGGGGCCAACGTCCTGACTTTC.